The sequence of this T cell receptor beta chain was determined in a study of T cell repertoires in cytomegalovirus infection. The overall study: Based on public TCR beta signatures, there were indications of CMV infection and of a matching HLA type.

With regard to this clonotype: Its specificity is not known.

CDR3 size: 18 residues. The germline V gene encodes CDR1 LNHDA and CDR2 SQIVND (reference sequence). Trimming removed 1 base from V and 0 bases from J, with 18 bases in between. TCRdb re-called the reads with MiXCR, one entry per CDR3 protein. The profile covers under 130,000 distinct CDR3 sequences, with around 45% appearing a single time and around 74% taken by the ten largest. The chain combines TRBV19 with TRBJ1-1, with unresolved D. The source is a human donor in good health (CMV status not recorded). Some clones in this sample may be carry-over from other donors' samples. The sample here was CD8+ T cells from cultured PBMCs, taken from culture after CMV antigen stimulation. The CDR3 DNA reads as TGTGCCAGTAGTATAGCCCCCTGGCCAGTCTCCATGAACACTGAAGCTTTCTTT. Protein: CASSIAPWPVSMNTEAFF.